This TCR beta chain was identified in a study of blood T cell repertoires in COVID-19. In the study overall: The samples span acute and convalescent COVID-19 from the United States, Italy and Spain. T cells, B-cell-depleted T cells, or PBMCs provided the cDNA or gDNA that served as material.

Study processing details: Amplified reference gene primers provided the basis for estimating nucleated cell counts. Repertoires were generated with immunoSEQ multiplex PCR, while TCRdb's copy carries only in-frame clones and drops some. V and J calls and clone size are as listed in that table; D and trimming were resolved from the DNA. The table lists about 110,000 clones, 75% to 90% of them singletons. Germline V gene data show CDR1 as MNHEY and CDR2 as SVGEGT. V was clipped by 2 bases and J by 2 bases; unmatched bases: 6. There are 15 residues in the CDR3. The sequenced sample consisted of peripheral blood. The rearrangement links TRBV6-2 or TRBV6-3 to TRBJ2-7, with 7 bases lining up with TRBD1. The TCR was taken from a human donor in a cohort sampled during active COVID-19. CDR3 loop: CASSYPTGAPYEQYF. As DNA, the CDR3 is TGTGCCAGCAGTTACCCTACAGGGGCTCCCTACGAGCAGTACTTC.